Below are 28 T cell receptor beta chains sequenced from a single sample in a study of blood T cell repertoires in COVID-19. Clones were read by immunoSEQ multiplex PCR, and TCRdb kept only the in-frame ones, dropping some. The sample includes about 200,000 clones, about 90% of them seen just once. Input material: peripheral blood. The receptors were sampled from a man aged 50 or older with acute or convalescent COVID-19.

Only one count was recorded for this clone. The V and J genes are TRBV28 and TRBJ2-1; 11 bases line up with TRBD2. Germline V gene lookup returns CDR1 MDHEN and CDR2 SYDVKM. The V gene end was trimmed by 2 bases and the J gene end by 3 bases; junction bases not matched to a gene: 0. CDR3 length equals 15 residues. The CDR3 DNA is TGTGCCAGCAGTTTAGGGACTAGCGGCTACAATGAGCAGTTCTTC. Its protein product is CASSLGTSGYNEQFF.

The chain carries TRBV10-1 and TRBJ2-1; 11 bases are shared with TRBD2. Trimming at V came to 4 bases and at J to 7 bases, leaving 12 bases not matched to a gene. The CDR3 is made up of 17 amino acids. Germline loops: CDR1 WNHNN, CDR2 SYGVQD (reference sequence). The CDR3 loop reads CASSAGTSGSFRNEQFF. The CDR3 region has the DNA TGCGCCAGCAGTGCCGGGACTAGCGGCTCATTCAGGAATGAGCAGTTCTTC.

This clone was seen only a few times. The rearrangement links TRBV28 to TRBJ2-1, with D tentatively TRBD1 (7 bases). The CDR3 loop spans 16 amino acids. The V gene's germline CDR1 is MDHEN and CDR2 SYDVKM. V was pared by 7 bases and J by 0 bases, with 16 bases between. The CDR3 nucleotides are TGTGCCAGCATCCAAGGGGGGACAGTCTCCTACAATGAGCAGTTCTTC. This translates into CASIQGGTVSYNEQFF.

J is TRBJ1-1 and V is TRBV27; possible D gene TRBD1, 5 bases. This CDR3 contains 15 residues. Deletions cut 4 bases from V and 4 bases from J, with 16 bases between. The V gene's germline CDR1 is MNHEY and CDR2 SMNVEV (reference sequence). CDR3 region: CASSYSLFGGTEAFF. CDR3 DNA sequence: TGTGCCAGCAGTTACAGTCTGTTCGGGGGCACTGAAGCTTTCTTT.

The chain's CDR3 is CASSSNGVRYNSPLHF. The CDR3 DNA reads as TGTGCCAGCAGCTCGAACGGGGTCCGGTATAATTCACCCCTCCACTTT. The chain links TRBV9 to TRBJ1-6; no firm D call. The germline V and J ends were trimmed by 4 bases and 4 bases, with 15 bases remaining between them. The V gene's germline CDR1 is SGDLS and CDR2 YYNGEE. This CDR3 has 16 amino acids.

CDR3 coding DNA: TGTGCCAGTAGTATAGACAGGAACACTGAAGCTTTCTTT. This codes for CASSIDRNTEAFF. The genes are TRBV19 and TRBJ1-1; the D is unclear. The germline V and J ends were trimmed by 0 bases and 1 base, with 3 bases remaining between them. The CDR3 extends over 13 amino acids. In germline, CDR1 is LNHDA, CDR2 SQIVND (reference sequence).

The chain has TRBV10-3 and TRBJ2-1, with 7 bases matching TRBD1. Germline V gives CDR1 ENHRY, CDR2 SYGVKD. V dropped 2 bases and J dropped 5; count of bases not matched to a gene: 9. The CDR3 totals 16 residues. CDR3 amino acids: CAISERLGTDDNEQFF. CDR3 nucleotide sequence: TGTGCCATCAGTGAGAGGTTAGGGACAGACGACAATGAGCAGTTCTTC.

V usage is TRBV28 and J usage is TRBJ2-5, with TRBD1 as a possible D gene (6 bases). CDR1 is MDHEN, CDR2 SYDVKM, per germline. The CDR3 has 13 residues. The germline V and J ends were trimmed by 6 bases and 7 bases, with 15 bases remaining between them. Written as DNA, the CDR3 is TGTGCCAGCAGCCCGCGTCCGACAGGGACCCAGTACTTC. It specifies CASSPRPTGTQYF.

CDR3 in amino acids: CASSVALLRRGNTGELFF. CDR3 sequence (DNA): TGTGCCAGCAGCGTAGCCCTCCTCCGCAGGGGGAACACCGGGGAGCTGTTTTTT. The genes are TRBV9 and TRBJ2-2; D is possibly TRBD1 (6 bases). Germline CDR1 is SGDLS and CDR2 is YYNGEE. V was trimmed by 0 bases and J by 1 base, leaving 16 bases between them. The CDR3 spans 18 residues. Filled out from reference TRBV9 and TRBJ2-2, the complete variable domain reads DSGVTQTPKHLITATGQRVTLRCSPRSGDLSVYWYQQSLDQGLQFLIQYYNGEERAKGNILERFSAQQFPDLHSELNLSSLELGDSALYFCASSVALLRRGNTGELFFGEGSRLTVL.

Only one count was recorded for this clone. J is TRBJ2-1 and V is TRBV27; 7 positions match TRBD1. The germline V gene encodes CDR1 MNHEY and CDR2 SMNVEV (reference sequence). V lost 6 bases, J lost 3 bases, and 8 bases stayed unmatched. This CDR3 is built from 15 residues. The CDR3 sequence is CASSPGTAVYNEQFF. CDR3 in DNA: TGTGCCAGCAGCCCGGGGACAGCAGTCTACAATGAGCAGTTCTTC.

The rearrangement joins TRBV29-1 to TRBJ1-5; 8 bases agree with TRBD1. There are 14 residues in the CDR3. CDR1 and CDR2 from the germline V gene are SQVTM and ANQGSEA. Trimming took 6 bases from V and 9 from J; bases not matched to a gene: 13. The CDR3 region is CSVASGQVGGPQHF. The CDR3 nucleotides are TGCAGCGTAGCCTCGGGACAGGTGGGGGGGCCCCAGCATTTT.

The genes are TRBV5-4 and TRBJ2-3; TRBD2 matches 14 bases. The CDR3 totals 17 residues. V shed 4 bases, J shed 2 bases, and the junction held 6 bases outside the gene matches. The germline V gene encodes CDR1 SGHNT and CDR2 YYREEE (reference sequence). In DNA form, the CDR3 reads TGTGCCAGCAGCCTGGGACTAGCGGGGGCAAACACAGATACGCAGTATTTT. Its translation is CASSLGLAGANTDTQYF.

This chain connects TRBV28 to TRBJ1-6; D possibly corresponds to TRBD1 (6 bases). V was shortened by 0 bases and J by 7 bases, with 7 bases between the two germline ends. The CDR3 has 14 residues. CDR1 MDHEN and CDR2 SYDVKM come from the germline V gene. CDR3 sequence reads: CASSLWQGNSPLHF. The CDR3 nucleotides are TGTGCCAGCAGTTTATGGCAGGGGAATTCACCCCTCCACTTT.

The CDR3 bases are TGTGCCAGCATCGACAGGGCCTATGGCTACACCTTC. This encodes CASIDRAYGYTF. The chain carries TRBV6-5 and TRBJ1-2; 7 bases match TRBD1. The V and J ends lost 7 bases and 4 bases, in that order; junction bases with no gene match: 3. CDR3 length: 12 residues. Germline lookup yields CDR1 MNHEY and CDR2 SVGAGI.

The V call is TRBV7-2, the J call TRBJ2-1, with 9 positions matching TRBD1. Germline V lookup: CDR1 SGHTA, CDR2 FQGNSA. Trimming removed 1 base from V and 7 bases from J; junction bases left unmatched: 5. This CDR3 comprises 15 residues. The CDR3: CASSLGGTGRNEQFF. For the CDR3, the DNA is TGTGCCAGCAGCTTAGGGGGGACAGGGAGGAATGAGCAGTTCTTC.

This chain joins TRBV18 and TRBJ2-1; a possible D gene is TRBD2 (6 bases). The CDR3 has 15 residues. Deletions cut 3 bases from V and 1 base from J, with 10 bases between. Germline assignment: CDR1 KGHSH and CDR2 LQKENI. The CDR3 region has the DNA TGTGCCAGCTCACCTCTAGCGACTTCCTACAATGAGCAGTTCTTC. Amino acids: CASSPLATSYNEQFF.

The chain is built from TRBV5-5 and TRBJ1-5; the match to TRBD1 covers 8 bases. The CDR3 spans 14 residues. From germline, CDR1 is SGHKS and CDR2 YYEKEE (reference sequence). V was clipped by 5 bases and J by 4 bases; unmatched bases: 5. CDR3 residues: CASRPGQGNQPQHF. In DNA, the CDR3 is TGTGCCAGCAGACCAGGACAGGGTAATCAGCCCCAGCATTTT. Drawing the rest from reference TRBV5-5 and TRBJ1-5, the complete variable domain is DAGVTQSPTHLIKTRGQQVTLRCSPISGHKSVSWYQQVLGQGPQFIFQYYEKEERGRGNFPDRFSARQFPNYSSELNVNALLLGDSALYLCASRPGQGNQPQHFGDGTRLSIL.

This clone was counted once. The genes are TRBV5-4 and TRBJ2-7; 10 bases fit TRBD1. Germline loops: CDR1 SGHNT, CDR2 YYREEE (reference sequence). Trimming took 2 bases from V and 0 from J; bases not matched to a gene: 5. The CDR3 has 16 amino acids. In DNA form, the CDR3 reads TGTGCCAGCAGCTTTTTCGGACAGGGGGACTCCTACGAGCAGTACTTC. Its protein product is CASSFFGQGDSYEQYF.

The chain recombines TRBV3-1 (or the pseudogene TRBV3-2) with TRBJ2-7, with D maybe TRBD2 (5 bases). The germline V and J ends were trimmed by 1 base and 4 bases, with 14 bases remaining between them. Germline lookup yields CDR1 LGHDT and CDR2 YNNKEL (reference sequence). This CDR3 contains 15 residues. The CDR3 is CASSQGFSGLYEQYF. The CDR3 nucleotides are TGTGCCAGCAGCCAAGGCTTTTCGGGATTATACGAGCAGTACTTC.

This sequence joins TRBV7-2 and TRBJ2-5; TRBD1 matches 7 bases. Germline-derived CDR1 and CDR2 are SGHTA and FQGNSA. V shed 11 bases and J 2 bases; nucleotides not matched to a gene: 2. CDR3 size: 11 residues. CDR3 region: CASRGQETQYF. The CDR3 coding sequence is TGTGCCTCCAGGGGGCAAGAGACCCAGTACTTC.

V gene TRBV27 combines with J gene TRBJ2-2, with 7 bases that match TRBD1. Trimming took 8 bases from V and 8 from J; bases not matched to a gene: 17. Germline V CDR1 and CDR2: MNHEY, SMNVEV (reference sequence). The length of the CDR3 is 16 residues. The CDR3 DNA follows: TGTGCCAGCGGGCCCTACAGGGGCCGGTCGTTGGGGGAGCTGTTTTTT. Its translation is CASGPYRGRSLGELFF.

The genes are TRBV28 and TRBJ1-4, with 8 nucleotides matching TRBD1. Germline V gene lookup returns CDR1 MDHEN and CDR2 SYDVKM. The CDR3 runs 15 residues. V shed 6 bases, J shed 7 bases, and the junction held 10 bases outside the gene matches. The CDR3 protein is CASSRRGGQVEKLFF. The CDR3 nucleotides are TGTGCCAGCAGCCGCCGCGGGGGACAGGTTGAAAAACTGTTTTTT.

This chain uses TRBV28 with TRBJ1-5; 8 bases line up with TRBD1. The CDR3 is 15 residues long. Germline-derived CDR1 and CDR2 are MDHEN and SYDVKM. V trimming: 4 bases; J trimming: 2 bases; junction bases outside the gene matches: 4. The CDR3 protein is CASSWTGWGNQPQHF. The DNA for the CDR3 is TGTGCCAGCAGTTGGACAGGGTGGGGCAATCAGCCCCAGCATTTT. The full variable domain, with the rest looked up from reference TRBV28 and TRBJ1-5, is DVKVTQSSRYLVKRTGEKVFLECVQDMDHENMFWYRQDPGLGLRLIYFSYDVKMKEKGDIPEGYSVSREKKERFSLILESASTNQTSMYLCASSWTGWGNQPQHFGDGTRLSIL.

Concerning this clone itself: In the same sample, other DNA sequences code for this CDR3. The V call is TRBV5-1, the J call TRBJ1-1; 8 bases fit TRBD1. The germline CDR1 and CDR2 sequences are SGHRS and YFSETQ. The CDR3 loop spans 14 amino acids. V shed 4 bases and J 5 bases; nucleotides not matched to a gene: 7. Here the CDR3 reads CASSTGQGGTEAFF. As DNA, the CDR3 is TGCGCCAGCAGCACCGGACAGGGCGGGACTGAAGCTTTCTTT.

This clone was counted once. The CDR3 is CASSPEAFYNEQFF. In DNA, the CDR3 is TGTGCCAGCAGTCCGGAGGCGTTCTACAATGAGCAGTTCTTC. V gene TRBV14 combines with J gene TRBJ2-1; possibly TRBD2 for D (5 bases). The germline CDR1 and CDR2 sequences are SGHDN and FVKESK. Deletions cut 6 bases from V and 3 bases from J, with 12 bases between. The CDR3 runs to 14 residues. Complete variable domain (other parts from reference TRBV14 and TRBJ2-1): EAGVTQFPSHSVIEKGQTVTLRCDPISGHDNLYWYRRVMGKEIKFLLHFVKESKQDESGMPNNRFLAERTGGTYSTLKVQPAELEDSGVYFCASSPEAFYNEQFFGPGTRLTVL.

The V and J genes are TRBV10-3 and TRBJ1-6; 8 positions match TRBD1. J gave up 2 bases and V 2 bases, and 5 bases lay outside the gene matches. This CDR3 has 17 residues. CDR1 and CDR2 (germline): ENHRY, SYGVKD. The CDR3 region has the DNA TGTGCCATCAGTGAGGGACAGGGAATAACCTATAATTCACCCCTCCACTTT. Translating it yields CAISEGQGITYNSPLHF.

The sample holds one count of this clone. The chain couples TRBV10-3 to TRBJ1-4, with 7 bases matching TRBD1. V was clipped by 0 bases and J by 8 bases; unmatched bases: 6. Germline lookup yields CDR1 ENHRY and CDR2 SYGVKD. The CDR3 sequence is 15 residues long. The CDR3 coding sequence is TGTGCCATCAGTGAGTCGGGGACAGCGAGGGAAAAACTGTTTTTT. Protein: CAISESGTAREKLFF.

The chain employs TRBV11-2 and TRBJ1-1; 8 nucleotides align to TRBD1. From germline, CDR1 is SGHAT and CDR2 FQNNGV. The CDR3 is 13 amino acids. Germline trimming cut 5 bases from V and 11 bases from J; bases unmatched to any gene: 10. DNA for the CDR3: TGTGCCAGCAGCCGAGGACAGGGAACGGAGGCTTTCTTT. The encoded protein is CASSRGQGTEAFF.